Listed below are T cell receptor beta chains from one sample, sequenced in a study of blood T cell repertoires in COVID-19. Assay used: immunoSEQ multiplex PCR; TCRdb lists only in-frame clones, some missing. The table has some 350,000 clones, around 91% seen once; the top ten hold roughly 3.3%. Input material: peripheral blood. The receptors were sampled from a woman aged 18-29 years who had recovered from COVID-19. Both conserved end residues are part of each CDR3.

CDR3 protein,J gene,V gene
CASSQGYRSSGNTIYF,TRBJ1-3,TRBV4-3
CASRVTRTSGWNEQFF,TRBJ2-1,TRBV5-1
CASSVAPVLVNTEAFF,TRBJ1-1,TRBV9
CASSPLVRTSANTGELFF,TRBJ2-2,TRBV11-2
CAWSETGLAKNIQYF,TRBJ2-4,TRBV30
CASSLTGGYGYTF,TRBJ1-2,TRBV6-5
CASSDRGSTDTQYF,TRBJ2-3,TRBV6-4
CASSPDRYTDTQYF,TRBJ2-3,TRBV18
CASIEDRGGNQPQHF,TRBJ1-5,TRBV3-1/TRBV3-2
CASSPFLGQGGEKLFF,TRBJ1-4,TRBV7-9
CASTLSGLHNEQFF,TRBJ2-1,TRBV27
CASSLGRFRQETQYF,TRBJ2-5,TRBV27
CASSLKGGFNSPLHF,TRBJ1-6,TRBV7-9
CSVDRGIGDTQYF,TRBJ2-3,TRBV29-1
CAIRPDRDGTEAFF,TRBJ1-1,TRBV10-3
CASSQGEGNEKLFF,TRBJ1-4,TRBV5-1
CACQLAGFTDTQYF,TRBJ2-3,TRBV30
CASSLGTFQETQYF,TRBJ2-5,TRBV11-2
CASSPRPLGEQFF,TRBJ2-1,TRBV2
CAWSQPTGDTDTQYF,TRBJ2-3,TRBV30
CASSIAPAQTSGSYNEQFF,TRBJ2-1,TRBV19
CASSLALASGRRGNEQFF,TRBJ2-1,TRBV7-9
CASSTQVTNTDTQYF,TRBJ2-3,TRBV18
CASSQPAGGNTEAFF,TRBJ1-1,TRBV11-2
CASLVGTEAFF,TRBJ1-1,TRBV2
CASGLQGTTEAFF,TRBJ1-1,TRBV6-5